The 5 T cell receptor beta chains presented below share a single source sample, sequenced in a study of cytomegalovirus exposure and HLA in healthy donors. PCR primers comprised 60 Vbeta and 13 Jbeta primers. The table came from immunoSEQ multiplex PCR; TCRdb's copy has only in-frame clones and leaves some out. The table has 85,000 to 130,000 clones, roughly 80% seen once. Specimen: PBMCs. Receptors originate from a man in his forties or fifties in good health and CMV-seronegative.

The chain joins TRBV5-6 to TRBJ2-2; D may be TRBD1 (6 bases). V lost 0 bases and J lost 0, with 9 bases in between. The CDR3 loop spans 16 amino acids. From germline, CDR1 is SGHDT and CDR2 YYEEEE. This chain's CDR3 is CASSLGGQPNTGELFF. The CDR3 bases are TGTGCCAGCAGCTTGGGGGGGCAGCCGAACACCGGGGAGCTGTTTTTT.

The gene calls are TRBV7-2 and TRBJ2-1; 7 nucleotides line up with TRBD1. This CDR3 is built from 17 residues. V shed 0 bases and J 0 bases; nucleotides not matched to a gene: 5. The germline gives CDR1 SGHTA, CDR2 FQGNSA. CDR3 DNA: TGTGCCAGCAGCTTAGCCCAGACAGGGAGCTCCTACAATGAGCAGTTCTTC. It yields the protein CASSLAQTGSSYNEQFF. Full variable domain (missing parts from reference TRBV7-2 and TRBJ2-1): GAGVSQSPSNKVTEKGKDVELRCDPISGHTALYWYRQSLGQGLEFLIYFQGNSAPDKSGLPSDRFSAERTGGSVSTLTIQRTQQEDSAVYLCASSLAQTGSSYNEQFFGPGTRLTVL.

This chain joins TRBV7-9 and TRBJ2-5; weak D call: TRBD1 (5 bases). CDR3 length: 15 residues. Per germline, CDR1 SEHNR and CDR2 FQNEAQ (reference sequence). V was trimmed by 5 bases and J by 1 base, leaving 14 bases between them. The CDR3 protein is CASSPGHLTQETQYF. In DNA, the CDR3 is TGTGCCAGCAGCCCAGGGCACCTAACCCAAGAGACCCAGTACTTC. The full variable domain, its missing parts supplied by reference TRBV7-9 and TRBJ2-5, is DTGVSQNPRHKITKRGQNVTFRCDPISEHNRLYWYRQTLGQGPEFLTYFQNEAQLEKSRLLSDRFSAERPKGSFSTLEIQRTEQGDSAMYLCASSPGHLTQETQYFGPGTRLLVL.

The table lists this clone with a few counts. The chain recombines TRBV5-1 with TRBJ1-1; D call uncertain. Trimming cost V 0 bases and J 1 base, with 13 bases left between them. The CDR3 sequence is 16 residues long. CDR1 is SGHRS, CDR2 YFSETQ, per germline. The CDR3 spells CASSLGQDFTNTEAFF. The DNA for the CDR3 is TGCGCCAGCAGCTTGGGGCAGGACTTTACGAACACTGAAGCTTTCTTT.

V usage is TRBV7-8 and J usage is TRBJ1-4; D remains ambiguous. CDR1 is SGHVS and CDR2 is FQNEAQ in the germline V gene. The CDR3 consists of 13 residues. V lost 5 bases and J lost 6, with 10 bases in between. CDR3 sequence: CASSPLADEKLFF. For the CDR3, the DNA is TGTGCCAGCAGCCCCCTCGCAGATGAAAAACTGTTTTTT.